One and the same sample provided the 22 T cell receptor beta chains below, sequenced in a study of tissue T cells after allogeneic stem cell transplantation. Sequencing was performed with immunoSEQ multiplex PCR; in TCRdb, only in-frame clones are kept and a portion is missing. The data contain some 48,000 clones, 73% of them singletons. The specimen sequenced was sorted cells pooled from one or two spleens. The origin of the receptors is a pool of C57BL/6 mice in good health.

Notes on this clone: Each gene name is a mouse one. The sequence runs out 1 residue before the end of the CDR3; the remainder is reconstructed from the germline J gene. The chain has TRBV13-1 and TRBJ1-6; TRBD1 agrees at 8 bases. TRBJ1-6 qualifies as an ORF whose function is uncertain. The length of the CDR3 is 15 residues. V trimming: 5 bases; J trimming: 0 bases; junction bases outside the gene matches: 1. Per the germline V gene, CDR1 is NSHNY and CDR2 is SYGAGN. The chain's CDR3 is CASRTGDSYNSPLYF. The sequenced CDR3 bases are TGTGCCAGCAGGACAGGGGATTCCTATAATTCGCCCCTCTAC.

As to this clone: Germline and genes here are mouse. Read coverage stops 1 residue before the CDR3 terminus; the germline J gene supplies the remainder. The chain joins TRBV31 to TRBJ2-1, with 10 bases matching TRBD1. The length of the CDR3 is 14 residues. J gave up 6 bases and V 5 bases, and 7 bases lay outside the gene matches. Germline CDR1 and CDR2: GKSSPN and SITVG. Partial CDR3 DNA: TGTGCCTGGGCCCCCGACAGGGGGCTTGCTGAGCAGTTC. Translated, it gives CAWAPDRGLAEQF. The complete CDR3 protein is CAWAPDRGLAEQFF.

Remarks on this clone: Gene names follow the mouse nomenclature. The read terminates 1 residue ahead of where the CDR3 ends, so the germline J gene completes it. The chain is built from TRBV13-2 and TRBJ1-6; D gene unclear. Being an ORF, TRBJ1-6 has a function that is uncertain. The CDR3 is made up of 14 amino acids. Germline V gives CDR1 NNHNN, CDR2 SYGAGS (reference sequence). V lost 5 bases and J 0 bases, leaving 6 bases between the germline ends. The CDR3 sequence: CASGINSYNSPLYF. The sequenced CDR3 bases are TGTGCCAGCGGGATCAATTCCTATAATTCGCCCCTCTAC.

Concerning this clone itself: Here the gene names and germline are mouse. The CDR3 extends 1 residue past the end of the read, so its final part is completed from the germline J gene. This rearrangement joins TRBV13-3 to TRBJ1-4; 12 bases are a match to TRBD1. Germline CDR1 reads NNHDY; CDR2 reads SYVADS. This CDR3 region has 15 residues. The trim removed 5 bases at V and 7 bases at J, leaving 6 bases unmatched. The sequenced part of the CDR3 DNA is TGTGCCAGCAGCCCCCGGGACAGGGGGCGCGAAAGATTATTT. Amino acids: CASSPRDRGRERLF. The complete CDR3 reads CASSPRDRGRERLFF.

A word on this clone: Mouse names are used for the genes. The read halts 1 residue ahead of the CDR3 end, with the missing end drawn from the germline J gene. The gene calls are TRBV12-2 and TRBJ1-4; TRBD1 is a possible D gene (5 bases). V lost 0 bases and J 1 base, leaving 8 bases between the germline ends. Germline lookup yields CDR1 SGHLS and CDR2 HYDKME. CDR3 length equals 15 residues. CDR3 protein: CASSLQDNSNERLFF. The sequenced CDR3 bases are TGTGCCAGCTCTCTCCAGGACAATTCCAACGAAAGATTATTT.

On this clone itself: Gene names and germline match the mouse. The sequenced fragment ends 1 residue before the CDR3 boundary, so the rest is inferred from the germline J gene. This rearrangement joins TRBV13-3 to TRBJ1-4; 9 positions agree with TRBD1. This CDR3 has 16 residues. Germline-derived CDR1 and CDR2 are NNHDY and SYVADS. J lost 4 bases, V lost 0 bases, and 4 bases had no gene match. CDR3 residues: CASSDAGTGFNERLFF. The sequenced CDR3 bases are TGTGCCAGCAGTGATGCCGGGACAGGGTTCAACGAAAGATTATTT.

As for this clone: Mouse germline and gene names are used. The read ends 1 residue shy of where the CDR3 ends; the end is completed using the germline J gene. The rearrangement joins TRBV5 to TRBJ2-1; tentative D call: TRBD1 (6 bases). The CDR3 totals 15 residues. The germline CDR1 and CDR2 sequences are LGHNA and YNLKQL (reference sequence). Trimming took off 0 bases at V and 1 base at J, with 7 bases between the two ends. The CDR3 DNA, read in part, is TGTGCCAGCAGCCAAGATACAGGGAACTATGCTGAGCAGTTC. Translating gives CASSQDTGNYAEQF. The full CDR3 is CASSQDTGNYAEQFF.

Concerning this clone: Mouse gene names and germline throughout. From the germline J gene comes the end of the CDR3, since the read stops 1 residue before it. V usage is TRBV5 and J usage is TRBJ2-5; the match to TRBD2 covers 8 bases. Germline CDR1 and CDR2: LGHNA and YNLKQL (reference sequence). This CDR3 spans 16 amino acids. Unmatched junction bases numbered 5, after V lost 0 bases and J lost 3 bases. The chain's CDR3 is CASSQEPSGGQDTQYF. The CDR3 DNA, read in part, is TGTGCCAGCAGCCAAGAACCCTCTGGGGGGCAAGACACCCAGTAC.

In the case of this clone: Gene names are the mouse ones. Sequencing ends 1 residue short of the CDR3 end; the germline J gene provides the rest. This chain connects TRBV13-2 to TRBJ1-2, with D unclear. CDR1 is NNHNN, CDR2 SYGAGS, per germline (reference sequence). CDR3 length equals 13 residues. Between the trimmed V and J ends, which lost 4 bases and 0 bases, there was a span of 7 bases. Partial CDR3 DNA: TGTGCCAGCGGTCATCAGTCAAACTCCGACTACACC. Amino acids: CASGHQSNSDYT. The full CDR3 is CASGHQSNSDYTF.

On this clone itself: Gene names and germline match the mouse. Read coverage stops 1 residue before the CDR3 terminus; the germline J gene supplies the remainder. The chain combines TRBV12-1 with TRBJ1-6; no clear D gene. TRBJ1-6 is recorded as an ORF, its role being uncertain. CDR1 and CDR2 from the germline V gene are SGHSN and HYEKVE. This CDR3 is 13 amino acids long. The ends were cut back, 0 bases at V and 5 bases at J, with 4 bases in the middle. CDR3 in amino acids: CASSLTNNSPLYF. The sequenced CDR3 bases are TGTGCCAGCTCTCTCACAAATAATTCGCCCCTCTAC.

Note on this clone: All gene names here are mouse names. The CDR3 end lies 1 residue beyond the end of the read and is filled in from the germline J gene. The rearrangement links TRBV13-1 to TRBJ1-4; D perhaps matches TRBD1 (6 bases). Germline CDR1 reads NSHNY; CDR2 reads SYGAGN. The CDR3 loop spans 14 amino acids. V dropped 4 bases and J dropped 0 bases, with 7 bases sitting between them. The CDR3 bases that were read are TGTGCCAGCAGTCGGGACATTTCCAACGAAAGATTATTT. This gives the protein CASSRDISNERLF. In full, the CDR3 is CASSRDISNERLFF.

As concerns this clone: Gene names denote mouse genes. The read stops 1 residue short of the end of the CDR3; the missing end is completed from the germline J gene. The chain couples TRBV13-2 to TRBJ2-1; 8 bases agree with TRBD2. CDR1 is NNHNN and CDR2 is SYGAGS in the germline V gene (reference sequence). Trimming at V came to 5 bases and at J to 7 bases, leaving 8 bases not matched to a gene. The CDR3 runs 14 residues. CDR3 bases read: TGTGCCAGCGGAGACTGGGGAGGGGAAGCTGAGCAGTTC. Translating it yields CASGDWGGEAEQF. The CDR3 as a whole reads CASGDWGGEAEQFF.

This clone was observed a few times. Gene names denote mouse genes. The CDR3 is cut off 1 residue early in the read; its end comes from the germline J gene. V and J are TRBV12-2 and TRBJ2-1; D ambiguous. Germline V lookup: CDR1 SGHLS, CDR2 HYDKME. This CDR3 is 11 amino acids long. V was pared by 2 bases and J by 2 bases, with 0 bases between. The CDR3 reads CASSHYAEQFF. CDR3 DNA (partial): TGTGCCAGCTCTCACTATGCTGAGCAGTTC.

As for this clone: Gene labels here are mouse ones. The sequence runs out 1 residue before the end of the CDR3; the remainder is reconstructed from the germline J gene. J is TRBJ2-5 and V is TRBV4, with D perhaps TRBD2 (7 bases). V shed 4 bases and J shed 0 bases, with 11 bases lying between them. The V gene's germline CDR1 is LGHDT and CDR2 YNNKQL (reference sequence). The CDR3 covers 15 residues. The CDR3 spells CASSSLGANQDTQYF. The CDR3 DNA, read in part, is TGTGCCAGCAGCTCTCTGGGGGCTAACCAAGACACCCAGTAC.

Comment on this clone: Germline and genes here are mouse. The read terminates 1 residue before the CDR3 end, so the remaining end is supplied by the germline J gene. This rearrangement joins TRBV20 to TRBJ2-2; tentatively, D is TRBD1 (6 bases). Looked up from germline, CDR1 is GFQATS and CDR2 is STVNSAI. The ends were cut back, 8 bases at V and 6 bases at J, with 7 bases in the middle. The CDR3 covers 10 residues. CDR3: CGYRAGQLYF. The part of the CDR3 DNA that was read is TGTGGTTACAGGGCCGGGCAGCTCTAC. The variable domain in full, completed from reference TRBV20 and TRBJ2-2, reads GALVYQYPRRTICKSGTSMRMECQAVGFQATSVAWYRQSPQKTFELIALSTVNSAIKYEQNFTQEKFPISHPNLSFSSMTVLNAYLEDRGLYLCGYRAGQLYFGEGSKLTVL.

Note on this clone: Gene names and germline match the mouse. The read ends 1 residue shy of where the CDR3 ends; the end is completed using the germline J gene. The chain joins TRBV15 to TRBJ1-4; 8 nucleotides line up with TRBD1. V shed 6 bases and J 4 bases; nucleotides not matched to a gene: 4. The germline V gene has CDR1 SGHND and CDR2 FRSKSL. The CDR3 consists of 14 residues. The part of the CDR3 DNA that was read is TGTGCCAGCAGACGGACAGGGAGCAACGAAAGATTATTT. Its translation is CASRRTGSNERLF. The complete CDR3 sequence is CASRRTGSNERLFF.

As regards this clone: Gene names and germline match the mouse. The read ends 1 residue early relative to the CDR3; the germline J gene fills the gap. The gene calls are TRBV19 and TRBJ2-3; 9 bases agree with TRBD2. Looked up from germline, CDR1 is FNHDT and CDR2 is SITEND (reference sequence). The CDR3 sequence is 16 residues long. V shed 4 bases, J shed 0 bases, and the junction held 6 bases outside the gene matches. The CDR3 reads CASSPRLGASAETLYF. The part of the CDR3 DNA that was read is TGTGCCAGCAGTCCACGACTGGGGGCTAGTGCAGAAACGCTGTAT.

With regard to this clone: Germline and genes here are mouse. The read falls 1 residue short of the CDR3 end, and the missing part is taken from the germline J gene. V usage is TRBV1 and J usage is TRBJ2-5, with no clear D. The length of the CDR3 is 13 residues. V dropped 2 bases and J dropped 0 bases, with 3 bases sitting between them. Germline assignment: CDR1 NSQYPW and CDR2 LRSPGD (reference sequence). The CDR3 here is CTCSALNQDTQYF. The CDR3 DNA, read in part, is TGCACCTGCAGTGCACTTAACCAAGACACCCAGTAC.

To note about this clone: Gene names and germline refer to mouse. The read falls 1 residue short of the CDR3 end, and the missing part is taken from the germline J gene. This chain uses TRBV5 with TRBJ2-1; maybe TRBD2 (7 bases). Germline CDR1 is LGHNA and CDR2 is YNLKQL (reference sequence). V was pared by 0 bases and J by 7 bases, with 13 bases between. The CDR3 has 15 residues. Incomplete CDR3 DNA: TGTGCCAGCAGCCAAGAGAGGGGGGCGAGGGCTGAGCAGTTC. The encoded protein is CASSQERGARAEQF. The entire CDR3 sequence reads CASSQERGARAEQFF.

About this clone: Mouse gene names and germline throughout. The read comes to an end 1 residue before the CDR3 does, leaving the germline J gene to fill in the end. The gene calls are TRBV23 and TRBJ1-2. The CDR3 is 13 amino acids. Germline V gives CDR1 KGHTA, CDR2 FQNQQP. The CDR3 region is CSSSQRTNSDYTF. CDR3 DNA (partial): TGCTCCAGCAGTCAGAGGACAAACTCCGACTACACC. Supplemented by reference TRBV23 and TRBJ1-2, the full variable domain reads DAAVTQKPRYLIKMKGQEAEMKCIPEKGHTAVFWYQQKQSKELKFLIYFQNQQPLDQIDMVKERFSAVCPSSSLCSLGIRTCEAEDSALYLCSSSQRTNSDYTFGSGTRLLVI.

About this clone: Gene names and germline match the mouse. The sequence runs out 1 residue before the end of the CDR3; the remainder is reconstructed from the germline J gene. The chain carries TRBV1 and TRBJ2-1; 8 bases match TRBD1. Germline V CDR1 and CDR2: NSQYPW, LRSPGD (reference sequence). Losses at the gene ends were 1 base for V and 3 bases for J; bases not matched to a gene: 2. This CDR3 has 15 residues. CDR3 DNA, as far as it was read: TGCACCTGCAGTGCAGCCGGGACAGGCTATGCTGAGCAGTTC. This encodes CTCSAAGTGYAEQF. The entire CDR3 is CTCSAAGTGYAEQFF.

A few counts support this clone. Mouse gene names and germline throughout. Sequencing ends 1 residue short of the CDR3 end; the germline J gene provides the rest. This chain uses TRBV13-3 with TRBJ2-7; 11 bases align to TRBD2. Losses at the gene ends were 3 bases for V and 6 bases for J; bases not matched to a gene: 2. Per germline, CDR1 NNHDY and CDR2 SYVADS. This CDR3 comprises 13 residues. The CDR3 bases that were read are TGTGCCAGCAGTGGGGACTGGGGGATTGAACAGTAC. Encoded protein: CASSGDWGIEQY. The full CDR3 protein reads CASSGDWGIEQYF.